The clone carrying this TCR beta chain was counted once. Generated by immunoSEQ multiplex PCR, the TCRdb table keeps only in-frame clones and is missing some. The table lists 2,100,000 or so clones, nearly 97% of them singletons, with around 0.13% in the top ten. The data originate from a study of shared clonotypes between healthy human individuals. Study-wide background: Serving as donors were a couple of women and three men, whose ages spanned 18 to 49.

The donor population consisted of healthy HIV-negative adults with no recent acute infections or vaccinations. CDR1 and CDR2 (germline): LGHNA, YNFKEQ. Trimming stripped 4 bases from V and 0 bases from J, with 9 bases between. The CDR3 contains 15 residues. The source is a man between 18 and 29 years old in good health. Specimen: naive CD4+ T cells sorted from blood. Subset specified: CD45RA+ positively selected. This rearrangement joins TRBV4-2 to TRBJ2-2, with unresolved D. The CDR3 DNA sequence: TGTGCCAGCAGCCGTACAGACTCGAACACCGGGGAGCTGTTTTTT. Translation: CASSRTDSNTGELFF.